Listed below are T cell receptor beta chains from one sample, sequenced in a study of ipilimumab plus nivolumab after autologous stem cell transplantation. Clones were sequenced by immunoSEQ multiplex PCR, and TCRdb holds only the in-frame ones, with some missing. The table has roughly 12,000 clones, around 73% seen once. The sample in question was PBMCs, obtained in a trial of ipilimumab plus nivolumab as post-transplant consolidation. Every receptor here comes from a male donor with diffuse large B-cell lymphoma. Each CDR3 is given without its conserved first and last residue. Each record gives: D gene, V gene, J gene, CDR3 protein. A D gene is named only where the DNA matches it firmly.

-,TRBV7-9,TRBJ1-6,ASSFHGGLSYNSPLH
-,TRBV5-4,TRBJ2-5,ASSSASSRETQY
TRBD1,TRBV5-1,TRBJ1-2,ASSSLTGAYDGYT
-,TRBV10-3,TRBJ1-3,AIRAFWSGNTIY
TRBD1,TRBV13,TRBJ1-1,ASSRTGGRGAF
-,TRBV5-8,TRBJ1-5,ASSFGPRNQPQH
TRBD2,TRBV6-6,TRBJ2-7,ASSYAGGSGEQY
-,TRBV30,TRBJ1-1,AWSDNTEAF
TRBD1,TRBV28,TRBJ2-1,ASQTGQGYNEQF
-,TRBV6-5,TRBJ1-2,ASSYEGGYGYT
TRBD1,TRBV7-2,TRBJ1-2,ASSLVGTEANYGYT
TRBD2,TRBV5-4,TRBJ2-3,ASSSGLSYDTQY
-,TRBV7-9,TRBJ1-1,ASSVMGAEAF
-,TRBV25-1,TRBJ2-2,ASSATADTGELF
-,TRBV30,TRBJ2-7,AWRGLGEQY
TRBD2,TRBV6-6,TRBJ2-1,ASGLIGLASEQF
TRBD1,TRBV6-1,TRBJ2-7,ASADRAYEQY
-,TRBV2,TRBJ2-7,ATSWTVRYEQY
-,TRBV5-1,TRBJ2-1,ASSGVGHSYNEQF
TRBD1,TRBV12-5,TRBJ2-5,ASGLVGQGRETQY
TRBD1,TRBV9,TRBJ2-1,ASSKDRPPFYNEQF
-,TRBV5-4,TRBJ1-2,ASSLEGNYGYT